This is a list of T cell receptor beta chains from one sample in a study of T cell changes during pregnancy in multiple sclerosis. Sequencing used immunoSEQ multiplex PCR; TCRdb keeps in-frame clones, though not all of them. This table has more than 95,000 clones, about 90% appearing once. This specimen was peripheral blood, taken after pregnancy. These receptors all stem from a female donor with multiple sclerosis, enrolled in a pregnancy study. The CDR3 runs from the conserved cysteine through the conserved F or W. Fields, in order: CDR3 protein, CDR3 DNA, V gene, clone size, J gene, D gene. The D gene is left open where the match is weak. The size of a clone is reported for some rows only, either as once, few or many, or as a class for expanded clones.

CASSLSRTGNGYTF | TGTGCCAGCAGCTTAAGCAGGACAGGGAATGGCTACACCTTC | TRBV7-2 | - | TRBJ1-2 | TRBD1
CSVEVGVETQYF | TGCAGCGTTGAAGTCGGTGTAGAGACCCAGTACTTC | TRBV29-1 | once | TRBJ2-5 | -
CASSIEEVAGELFF | TGTGCCAGTAGTATAGAGGAGGTCGCCGGGGAGCTGTTTTTT | TRBV19 | - | TRBJ2-2 | -
CASRGQGNSPLHF | TGTGCCAGCAGGGGACAGGGAAATTCACCCCTCCACTTT | TRBV5-4 | - | TRBJ1-6 | TRBD1
CASSASGGNEQYF | TGTGCCAGCAGCGCTAGCGGGGGGAACGAGCAGTACTTC | TRBV9 | - | TRBJ2-7 | TRBD2
CASSDGTGWGGTEAFF | TGTGCCAGCAGTGATGGGACAGGTTGGGGCGGCACTGAAGCTTTCTTT | TRBV2 | - | TRBJ1-1 | TRBD1
CASSTRATSGNHEQFF | TGTGCCAGCAGCACCCGGGCGACTAGCGGGAACCATGAGCAGTTCTTC | TRBV7-3 | - | TRBJ2-1 | TRBD2
CATQDSNTGELFF | TGTGCCACCCAGGATTCGAACACCGGGGAGCTGTTTTTT | TRBV10-3 | few | TRBJ2-2 | -
CASSLGGNFQETQYF | TGCGCCAGCAGCTTGGGCGGAAATTTCCAAGAGACCCAGTACTTC | TRBV5-1 | - | TRBJ2-5 | -
CASRTGYSNQPQHF | TGTGCCAGTAGGACAGGTTATAGCAATCAGCCCCAGCATTTT | TRBV19 | - | TRBJ1-5 | -
CAISEQGERYNEQFF | TGTGCCATCAGCGAACAGGGGGAAAGGTACAATGAGCAGTTCTTC | TRBV10-3 | - | TRBJ2-1 | TRBD1
CASGLGQVDTEAFF | TGTGCCAGCGGACTCGGACAGGTGGACACTGAAGCTTTCTTT | TRBV7-9 | once | TRBJ1-1 | TRBD1
CASSPPNGRNTGELFF | TGTGCCAGCTCACCACCAAACGGGAGGAACACCGGGGAGCTGTTTTTT | TRBV18 | - | TRBJ2-2 | -
CASSLVGTSGRNNEQFF | TGTGCCAGCAGCTTAGTAGGGACTAGCGGGAGGAACAATGAGCAGTTCTTC | TRBV11-2 | - | TRBJ2-1 | TRBD2
CASSTLPGTSVYEQYF | TGTGCCAGTAGTACCCTTCCCGGGACTAGCGTCTACGAGCAGTACTTC | TRBV19 | - | TRBJ2-7 | TRBD2
CASSHGQETQYF | TGCGCCAGCAGCCATGGGCAGGAGACCCAGTACTTC | TRBV4-1 | - | TRBJ2-5 | -
CASSLAQGLIYEQYF | TGTGCCAGCAGCTTAGCACAGGGTTTAATCTACGAGCAGTACTTC | TRBV7-9 | - | TRBJ2-7 | -
CASRTLQANTEAFF | TGTGCCAGCAGAACTTTACAGGCTAACACTGAAGCTTTCTTT | TRBV28 | once | TRBJ1-1 | -
CSVEVGRGVTGELFF | TGCAGCGTTGAGGTCGGGCGGGGGGTCACCGGGGAGCTGTTTTTT | TRBV29-1 | - | TRBJ2-2 | TRBD2
CASSAGTGLYEQYF | TGTGCCAGCTCGGCCGGGACAGGCCTTTACGAGCAGTACTTC | TRBV18 | - | TRBJ2-7 | TRBD1
CASSPGTGDNQPQHF | TGTGCCAGCAGCCCGGGGACAGGGGATAATCAGCCCCAGCATTTT | TRBV7-2 | - | TRBJ1-5 | TRBD1
CASRTGTSDYEQYF | TGTGCCAGCAGAACCGGGACTAGCGACTACGAGCAGTACTTC | TRBV28 | few | TRBJ2-7 | TRBD2
CASSPRGGTYEQYF | TGCGCCAGCAGCCCGAGGGGGGGGACCTACGAGCAGTACTTC | TRBV5-1 | - | TRBJ2-7 | -
CATSGQFSYEQYF | TGTGCCACCTCGGGACAATTTAGCTACGAGCAGTACTTC | TRBV28 | - | TRBJ2-7 | -
CASSARDRDQPQHF | TGTGCCAGTAGTGCCCGGGACAGGGATCAGCCCCAGCATTTT | TRBV19 | - | TRBJ1-5 | TRBD1
CASSLESSGRAREQFF | TGTGCCAGCAGCTTGGAATCTAGCGGGAGGGCGAGGGAGCAGTTCTTC | TRBV5-4 | - | TRBJ2-1 | TRBD2
CASRGSGTSGTTEQYF | TGTGCCAGCAGGGGGTCCGGGACTAGCGGAACTACAGAGCAGTACTTC | TRBV2 | - | TRBJ2-7 | TRBD2